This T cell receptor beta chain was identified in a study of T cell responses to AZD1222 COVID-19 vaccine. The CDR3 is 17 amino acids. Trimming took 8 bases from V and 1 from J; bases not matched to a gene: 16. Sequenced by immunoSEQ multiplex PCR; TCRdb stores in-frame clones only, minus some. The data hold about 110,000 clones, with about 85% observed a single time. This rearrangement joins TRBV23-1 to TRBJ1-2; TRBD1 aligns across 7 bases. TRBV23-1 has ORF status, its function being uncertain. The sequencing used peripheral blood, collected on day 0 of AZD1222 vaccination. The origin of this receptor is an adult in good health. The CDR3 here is CASGIDYGTVVNYGYTF. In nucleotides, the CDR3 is TGCGCCAGCGGAATAGATTACGGGACAGTCGTTAACTATGGCTACACCTTC.